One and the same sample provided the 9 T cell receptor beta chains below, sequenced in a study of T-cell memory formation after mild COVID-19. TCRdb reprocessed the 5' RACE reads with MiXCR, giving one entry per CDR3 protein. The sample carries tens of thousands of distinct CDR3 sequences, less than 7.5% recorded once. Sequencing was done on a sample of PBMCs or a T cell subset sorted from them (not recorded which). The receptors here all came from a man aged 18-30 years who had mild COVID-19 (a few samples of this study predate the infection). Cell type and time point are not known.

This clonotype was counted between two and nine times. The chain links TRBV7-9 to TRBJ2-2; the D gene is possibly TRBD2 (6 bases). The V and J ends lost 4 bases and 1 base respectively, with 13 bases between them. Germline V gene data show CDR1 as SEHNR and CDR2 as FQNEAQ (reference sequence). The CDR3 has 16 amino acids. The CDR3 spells CASSSKRARNTGELFF. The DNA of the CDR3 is TGTGCCAGCAGCTCCAAGCGGGCCCGGAACACCGGGGAGCTGTTTTTT.

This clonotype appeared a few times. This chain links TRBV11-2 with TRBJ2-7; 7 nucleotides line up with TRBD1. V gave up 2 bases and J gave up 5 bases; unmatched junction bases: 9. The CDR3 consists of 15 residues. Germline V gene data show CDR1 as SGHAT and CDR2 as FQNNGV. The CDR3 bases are TGTGCCAGCAGCTTAAGAGGGACAGTCAGAGACGAGCAGTACTTC. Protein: CASSLRGTVRDEQYF.

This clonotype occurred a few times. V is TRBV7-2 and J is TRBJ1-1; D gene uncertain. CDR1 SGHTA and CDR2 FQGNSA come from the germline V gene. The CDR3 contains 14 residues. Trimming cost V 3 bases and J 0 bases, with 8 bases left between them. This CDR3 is CASSFGSLNTEAFF. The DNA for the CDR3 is TGTGCCAGCAGCTTCGGGTCCCTGAACACTGAAGCTTTCTTT.

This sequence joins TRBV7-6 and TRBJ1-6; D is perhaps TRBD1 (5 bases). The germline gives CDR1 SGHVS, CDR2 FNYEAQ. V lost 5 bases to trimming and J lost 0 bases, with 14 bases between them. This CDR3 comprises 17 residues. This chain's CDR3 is CASSPGEFGSYNSPLHF. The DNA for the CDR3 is TGTGCCAGCAGCCCGGGGGAGTTTGGCTCCTATAATTCACCCCTCCACTTT.

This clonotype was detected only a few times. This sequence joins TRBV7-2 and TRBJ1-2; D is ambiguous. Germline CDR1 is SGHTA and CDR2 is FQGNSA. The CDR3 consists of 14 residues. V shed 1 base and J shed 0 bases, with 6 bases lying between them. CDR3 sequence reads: CASSLVSPNYGYTF. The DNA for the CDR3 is TGTGCCAGCAGCTTAGTCAGTCCTAACTATGGCTACACCTTC.

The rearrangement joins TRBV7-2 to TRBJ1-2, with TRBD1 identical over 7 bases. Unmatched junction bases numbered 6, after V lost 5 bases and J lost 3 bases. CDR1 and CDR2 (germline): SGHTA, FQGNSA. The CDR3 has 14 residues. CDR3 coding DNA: TGTGCCAGCAGCCCCCAACAGGGGTACTATGGCTACACCTTC. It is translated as CASSPQQGYYGYTF.

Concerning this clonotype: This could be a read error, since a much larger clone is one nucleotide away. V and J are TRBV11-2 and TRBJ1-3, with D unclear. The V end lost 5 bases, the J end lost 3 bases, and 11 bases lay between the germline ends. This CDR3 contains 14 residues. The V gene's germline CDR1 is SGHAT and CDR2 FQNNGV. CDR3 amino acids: CASSQSHYGNTIYF. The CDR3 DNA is TGTGCCAGCAGCCAGAGCCACTATGGAAACACCATATATTTT.

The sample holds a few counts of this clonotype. The CDR3 DNA reads as TGTGCCAGCAGCCGTTATCCGGGACAGGGGTTCGGAGGCACTGAAGCTTTCTTT. It is translated as CASSRYPGQGFGGTEAFF. This chain links TRBV25-1 with TRBJ1-1, with 10 positions matching TRBD1. Germline CDR1 is MGHDK and CDR2 is SYGVNS. The CDR3 runs 18 residues. The V gene end was trimmed by 6 bases and the J gene end by 4 bases; junction bases not matched to a gene: 17.

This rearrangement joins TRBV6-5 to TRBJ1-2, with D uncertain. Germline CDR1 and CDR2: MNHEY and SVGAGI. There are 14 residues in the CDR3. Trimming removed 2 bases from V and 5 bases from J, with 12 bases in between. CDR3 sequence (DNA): TGTGCCAGCAGTTACGAGGGAACAAGATATGGCTACACCTTC. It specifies CASSYEGTRYGYTF.